This T cell receptor (beta chain) came from a study of technical replicates of blood from a few donors. The junction had 11 bases not matched to a gene; V was cut back by 3 bases and J by 0 bases. Per germline, CDR1 MDHEN and CDR2 SYDVKM. The CDR3 has 17 residues. Libraries were prepared by immunoSEQ multiplex PCR; TCRdb keeps only in-frame clonotypes and omits some of them. Among approximately 92,000 clones listed, 85% to 95% were seen once. The sequence came from a human donor in good health. Material: T cells isolated from PBMCs. This chain links TRBV28 with TRBJ2-7; 7 bases match TRBD2. CDR3 coding DNA: TGTGCCAGCAGTTTCTCTATGGGAGGGTCCGCCTCCTACGAGCAGTACTTC. Its protein product is CASSFSMGGSASYEQYF.